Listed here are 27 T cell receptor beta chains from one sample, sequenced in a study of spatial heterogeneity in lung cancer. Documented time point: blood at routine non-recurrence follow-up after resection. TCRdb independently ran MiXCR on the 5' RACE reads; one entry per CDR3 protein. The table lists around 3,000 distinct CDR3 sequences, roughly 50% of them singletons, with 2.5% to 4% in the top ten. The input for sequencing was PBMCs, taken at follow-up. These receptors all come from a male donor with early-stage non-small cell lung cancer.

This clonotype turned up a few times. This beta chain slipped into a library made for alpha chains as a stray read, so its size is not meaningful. The chain's CDR3 is CASSYRWTQLTDTQYF. DNA for the CDR3: TGTGCCAGCAGCTACCGCTGGACACAACTCACAGATACGCAGTATTTT. This sequence joins TRBV7-2 and TRBJ2-3; TRBD1 is a possible D gene (5 bases). The germline V and J ends were trimmed by 4 bases and 2 bases, with 16 bases remaining between them. The CDR3 covers 16 residues. In germline, CDR1 is SGHTA, CDR2 FQGNSA.

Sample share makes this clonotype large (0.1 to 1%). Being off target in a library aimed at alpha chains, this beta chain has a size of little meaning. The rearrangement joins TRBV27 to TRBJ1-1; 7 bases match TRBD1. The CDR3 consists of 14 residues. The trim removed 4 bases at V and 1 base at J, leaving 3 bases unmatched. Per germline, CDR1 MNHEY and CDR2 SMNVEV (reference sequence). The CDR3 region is CASSSYRGNTEAFF. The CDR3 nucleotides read TGTGCCAGCAGTTCCTACAGGGGGAACACTGAAGCTTTCTTT.

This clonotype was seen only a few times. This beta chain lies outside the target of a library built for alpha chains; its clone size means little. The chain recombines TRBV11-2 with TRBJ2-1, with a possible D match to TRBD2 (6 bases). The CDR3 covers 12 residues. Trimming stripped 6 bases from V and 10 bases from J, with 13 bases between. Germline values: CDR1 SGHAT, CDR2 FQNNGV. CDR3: CASSSGEVEQFF. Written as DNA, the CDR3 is TGTGCCAGCAGTTCCGGGGAGGTGGAGCAGTTCTTC.

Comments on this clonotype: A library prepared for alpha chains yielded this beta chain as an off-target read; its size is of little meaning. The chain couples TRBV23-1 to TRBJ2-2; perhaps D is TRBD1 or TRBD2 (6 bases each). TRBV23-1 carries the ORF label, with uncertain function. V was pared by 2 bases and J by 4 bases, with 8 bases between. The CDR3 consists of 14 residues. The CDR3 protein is CASSQGGGTGELFF. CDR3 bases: TGCGCCAGCAGTCAAGGAGGGGGCACCGGGGAGCTGTTTTTT.

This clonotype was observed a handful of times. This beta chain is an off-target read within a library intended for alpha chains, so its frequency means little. The CDR3 sequence is CASSRDRAYGYTF. The CDR3 DNA follows: TGTGCCAGCAGCCGCGACAGGGCCTATGGCTACACCTTC. V is TRBV6-5 and J is TRBJ1-2, with 7 positions matching TRBD1. The CDR3 runs 13 residues. Germline CDR1 MNHEY, CDR2 SVGAGI. J was trimmed by 4 bases and V by 6 bases; bases with no gene match: 5.

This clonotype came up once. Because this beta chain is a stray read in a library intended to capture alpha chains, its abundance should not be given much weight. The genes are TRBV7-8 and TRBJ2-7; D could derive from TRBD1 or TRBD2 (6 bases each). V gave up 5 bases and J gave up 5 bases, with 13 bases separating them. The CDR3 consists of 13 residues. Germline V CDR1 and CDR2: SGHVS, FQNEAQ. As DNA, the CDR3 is TGTGCCAGCAGCCCGGCCGGGGGCAACGAGCAGTACTTC. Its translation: CASSPAGGNEQYF.

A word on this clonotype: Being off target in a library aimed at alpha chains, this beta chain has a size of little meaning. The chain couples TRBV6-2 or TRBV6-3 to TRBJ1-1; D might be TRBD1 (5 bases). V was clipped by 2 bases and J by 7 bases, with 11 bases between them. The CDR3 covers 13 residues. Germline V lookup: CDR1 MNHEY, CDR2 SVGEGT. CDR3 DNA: TGTGCCAGCAGTTACGGGGCAGGGAATGAAGCTTTCTTT. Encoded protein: CASSYGAGNEAFF.

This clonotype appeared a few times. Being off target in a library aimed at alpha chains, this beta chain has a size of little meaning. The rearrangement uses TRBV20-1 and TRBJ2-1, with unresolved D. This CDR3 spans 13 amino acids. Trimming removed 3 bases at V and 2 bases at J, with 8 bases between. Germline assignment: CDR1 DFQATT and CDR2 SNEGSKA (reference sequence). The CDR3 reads CSARSGAYNEQFF. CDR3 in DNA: TGCAGTGCTAGGAGTGGCGCCTACAATGAGCAGTTCTTC.

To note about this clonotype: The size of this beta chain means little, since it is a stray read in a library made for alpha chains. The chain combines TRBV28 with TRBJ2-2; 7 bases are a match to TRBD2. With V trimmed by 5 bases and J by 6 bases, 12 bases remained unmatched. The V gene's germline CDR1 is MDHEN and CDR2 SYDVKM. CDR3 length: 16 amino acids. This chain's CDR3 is CASSDPGLSLAGELFF. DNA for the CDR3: TGTGCCAGCAGTGATCCGGGACTATCCTTAGCCGGGGAGCTGTTTTTT.

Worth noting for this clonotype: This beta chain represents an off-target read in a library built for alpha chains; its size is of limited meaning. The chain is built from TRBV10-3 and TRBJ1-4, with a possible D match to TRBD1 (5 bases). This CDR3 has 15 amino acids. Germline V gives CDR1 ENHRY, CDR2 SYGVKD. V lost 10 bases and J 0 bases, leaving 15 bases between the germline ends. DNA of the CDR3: TGTGCCACCGCCGATGGGGGTGCAACTAATGAAAAACTGTTTTTT. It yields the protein CATADGGATNEKLFF.

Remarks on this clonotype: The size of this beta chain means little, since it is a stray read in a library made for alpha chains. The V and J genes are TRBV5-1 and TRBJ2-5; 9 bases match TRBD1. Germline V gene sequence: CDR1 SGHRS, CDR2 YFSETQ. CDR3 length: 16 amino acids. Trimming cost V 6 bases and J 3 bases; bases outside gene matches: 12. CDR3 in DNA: TGCGCCAGCAACCAGGCGGACAGGGGCGGAGAAGAGACCCAGTACTTC. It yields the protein CASNQADRGGEETQYF. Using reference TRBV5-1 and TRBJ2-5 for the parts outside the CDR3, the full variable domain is KAGVTQTPRYLIKTRGQQVTLSCSPISGHRSVSWYQQTPGQGLQFLFEYFSETQRNKGNFPGRFSGRQFSNSRSEMNVSTLELGDSALYLCASNQADRGGEETQYFGPGTRLLVL.

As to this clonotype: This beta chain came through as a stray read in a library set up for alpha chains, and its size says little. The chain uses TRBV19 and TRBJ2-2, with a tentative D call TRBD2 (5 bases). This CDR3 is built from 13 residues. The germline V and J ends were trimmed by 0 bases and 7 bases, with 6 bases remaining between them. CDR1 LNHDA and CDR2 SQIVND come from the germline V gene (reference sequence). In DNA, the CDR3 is TGTGCCAGTAGTATAGATCGGGGCGGGGAGCTGTTTTTT. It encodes CASSIDRGGELFF.

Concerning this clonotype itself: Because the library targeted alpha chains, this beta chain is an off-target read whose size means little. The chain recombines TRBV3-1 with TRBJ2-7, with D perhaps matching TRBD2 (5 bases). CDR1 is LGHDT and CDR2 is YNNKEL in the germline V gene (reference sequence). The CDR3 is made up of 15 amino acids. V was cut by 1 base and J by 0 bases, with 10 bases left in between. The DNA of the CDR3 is TGTGCCAGCAGCCAAGGTCCAGGACTCTCCTACGAGCAGTACTTC. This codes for CASSQGPGLSYEQYF.

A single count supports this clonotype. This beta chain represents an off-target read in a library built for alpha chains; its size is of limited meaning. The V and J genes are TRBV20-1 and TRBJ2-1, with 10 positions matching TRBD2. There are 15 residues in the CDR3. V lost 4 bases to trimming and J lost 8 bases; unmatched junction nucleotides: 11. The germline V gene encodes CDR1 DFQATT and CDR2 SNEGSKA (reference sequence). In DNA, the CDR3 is TGCAGTGCTACCGAAGTTAGCGGGGGGCGCCATGAGCAGTTCTTC. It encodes CSATEVSGGRHEQFF.

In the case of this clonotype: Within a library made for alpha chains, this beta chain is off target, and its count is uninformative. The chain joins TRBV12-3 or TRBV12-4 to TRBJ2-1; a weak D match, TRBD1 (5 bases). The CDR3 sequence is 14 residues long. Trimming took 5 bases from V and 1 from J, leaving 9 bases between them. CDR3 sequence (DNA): TGTGCCAGCAGTCCCAGGGAATCCTACAATGAGCAGTTCTTC. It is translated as CASSPRESYNEQFF.

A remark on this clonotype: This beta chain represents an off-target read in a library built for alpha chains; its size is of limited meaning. In DNA, the CDR3 is TGTGCCAGCAGCCCCCTGATGGGAGTTGGCCAAGAGACCCAGTACTTC. The encoded protein is CASSPLMGVGQETQYF. The V gene is TRBV14, the J gene TRBJ2-5, with D tentatively TRBD2 (5 bases). This CDR3 has 16 residues. The V end lost 4 bases, the J end lost 1 base, and 16 bases lay between the germline ends. Germline loops: CDR1 SGHDN, CDR2 FVKESK.

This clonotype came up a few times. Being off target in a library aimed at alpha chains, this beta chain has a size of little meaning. As DNA, the CDR3 is TGTGCCAGCAGCGAGGGGGTGGAGACCCAGTACTTC. It yields the protein CASSEGVETQYF. This chain connects TRBV7-2 to TRBJ2-5; D is possibly TRBD1 (6 bases). The CDR3 runs to 12 residues. Per germline, CDR1 SGHTA and CDR2 FQGNSA. Trimming stripped 5 bases from V and 5 bases from J, with 9 bases between.

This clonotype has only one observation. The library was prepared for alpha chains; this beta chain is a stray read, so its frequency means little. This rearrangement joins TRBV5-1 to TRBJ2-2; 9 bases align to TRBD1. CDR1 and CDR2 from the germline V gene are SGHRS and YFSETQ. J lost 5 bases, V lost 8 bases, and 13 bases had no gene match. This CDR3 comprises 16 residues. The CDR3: CASGGFGQGRTGELFF. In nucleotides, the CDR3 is TGCGCCAGTGGAGGTTTCGGACAGGGGAGGACCGGGGAGCTGTTTTTT.

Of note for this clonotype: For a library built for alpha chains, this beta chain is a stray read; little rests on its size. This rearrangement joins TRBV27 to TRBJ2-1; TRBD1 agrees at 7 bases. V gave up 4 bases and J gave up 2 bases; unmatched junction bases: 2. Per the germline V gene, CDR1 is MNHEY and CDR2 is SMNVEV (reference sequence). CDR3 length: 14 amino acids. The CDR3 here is CASSWTGTYNEQFF. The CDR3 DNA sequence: TGTGCCAGCAGTTGGACAGGTACCTACAATGAGCAGTTCTTC.

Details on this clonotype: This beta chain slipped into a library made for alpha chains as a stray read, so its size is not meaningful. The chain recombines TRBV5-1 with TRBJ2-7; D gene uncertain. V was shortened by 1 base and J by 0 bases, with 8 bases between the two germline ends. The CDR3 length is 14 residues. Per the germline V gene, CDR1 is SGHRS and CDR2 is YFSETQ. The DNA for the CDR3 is TGCGCCAGCAGCTTGAGAGGAGTCTCCTACGAGCAGTACTTC. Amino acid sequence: CASSLRGVSYEQYF.

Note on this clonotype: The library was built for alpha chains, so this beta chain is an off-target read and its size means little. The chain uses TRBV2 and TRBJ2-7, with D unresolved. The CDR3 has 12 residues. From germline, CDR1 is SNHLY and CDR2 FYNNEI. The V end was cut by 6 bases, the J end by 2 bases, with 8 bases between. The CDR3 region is CASRAGAYEQYF. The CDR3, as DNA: TGTGCCAGCAGGGCAGGAGCCTACGAGCAGTACTTC.

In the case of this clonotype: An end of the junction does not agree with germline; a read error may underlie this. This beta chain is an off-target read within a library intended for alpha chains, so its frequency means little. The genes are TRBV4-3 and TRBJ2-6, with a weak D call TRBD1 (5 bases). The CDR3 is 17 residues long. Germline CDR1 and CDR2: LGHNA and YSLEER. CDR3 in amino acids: CASSQDLRQTGANVLTF. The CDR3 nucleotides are TGCGCCAGCAGCCAAGATCTGCGACAGACTGGTGCCAACGTCCTGACTTTC.

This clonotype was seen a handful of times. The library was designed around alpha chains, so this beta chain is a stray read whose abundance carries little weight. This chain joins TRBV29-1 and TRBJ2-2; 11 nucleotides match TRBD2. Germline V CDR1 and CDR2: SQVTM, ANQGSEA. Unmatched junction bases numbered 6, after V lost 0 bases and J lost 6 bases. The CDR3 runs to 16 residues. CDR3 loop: CSVEDISGRAPGELFF. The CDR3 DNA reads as TGCAGCGTTGAAGACATTAGCGGGAGGGCCCCCGGGGAGCTGTTTTTT.

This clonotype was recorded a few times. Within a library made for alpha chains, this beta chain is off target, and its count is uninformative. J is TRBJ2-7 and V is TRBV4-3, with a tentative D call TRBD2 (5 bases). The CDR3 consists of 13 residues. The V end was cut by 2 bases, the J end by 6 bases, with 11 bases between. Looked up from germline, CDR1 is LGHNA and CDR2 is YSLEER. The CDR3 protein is CASSQTDSGEQYF. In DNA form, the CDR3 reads TGCGCCAGCAGCCAAACGGACTCGGGCGAGCAGTACTTC.

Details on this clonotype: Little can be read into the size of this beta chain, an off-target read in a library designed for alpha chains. The CDR3 spells CASSHNRGHEAFF. The CDR3 nucleotides are TGTGCCAGCAGCCATAACCGAGGTCATGAAGCTTTCTTT. The chain links TRBV3-1 to TRBJ1-1; D unclear. The CDR3 is made up of 13 amino acids. CDR1 LGHDT and CDR2 YNNKEL come from the germline V gene (reference sequence). Trimming cost V 3 bases and J 7 bases, with 12 bases left between them.

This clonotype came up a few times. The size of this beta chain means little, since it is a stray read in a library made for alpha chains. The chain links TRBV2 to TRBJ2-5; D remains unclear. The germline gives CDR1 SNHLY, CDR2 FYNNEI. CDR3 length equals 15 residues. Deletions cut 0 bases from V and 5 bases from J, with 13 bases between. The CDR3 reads CASSEASGPQETQYF. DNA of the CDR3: TGTGCCAGCAGTGAAGCTTCGGGCCCTCAGGAGACCCAGTACTTC.

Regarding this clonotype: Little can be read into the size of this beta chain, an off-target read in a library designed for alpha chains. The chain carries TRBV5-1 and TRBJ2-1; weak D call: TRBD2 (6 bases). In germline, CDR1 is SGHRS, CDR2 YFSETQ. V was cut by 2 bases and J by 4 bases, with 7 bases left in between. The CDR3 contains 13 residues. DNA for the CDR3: TGCGCCAGCAGCTTCCGGGAGTACAATGAGCAGTTCTTC. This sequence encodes CASSFREYNEQFF.